These 11 T cell receptor beta chains were sequenced from one sample in a study of identifying expanded T cells in peripheral blood. Generated by immunoSEQ multiplex PCR, the TCRdb table keeps only in-frame clones and is missing some. The sample has about 82,000 clones, about 87% seen once. Sequenced: blood. These receptors were obtained from a person aged 18 to 69 in good health.

The chain joins TRBV4-1 to TRBJ2-2; 11 bases match TRBD2. Germline V gene sequence: CDR1 MGHRA, CDR2 YSYEKL. The trim removed 4 bases at V and 1 base at J, leaving 2 bases unmatched. The CDR3 runs to 16 residues. In nucleotides, the CDR3 is TGCGCCAGCAGCCGGCTAGCGGGGGGGAACACCGGGGAGCTGTTTTTT. Protein: CASSRLAGGNTGELFF.

The chain has TRBV19 and TRBJ2-7; 11 bases fit TRBD1. V shed 5 bases, J shed 0 bases, and the junction held 3 bases outside the gene matches. The germline V gene has CDR1 LNHDA and CDR2 SQIVND (reference sequence). The CDR3 length is 15 residues. CDR3 nucleotides: TGTGCCAGTAGTGCCGGGACAGGGGGCTCCTACGAGCAGTACTTC. Translation: CASSAGTGGSYEQYF.

This chain joins TRBV10-2 and TRBJ2-1, with 8 bases fitting TRBD2. Germline V gene lookup returns CDR1 WSHSY and CDR2 SAAADI. This CDR3 is 16 amino acids long. The V gene end was trimmed by 4 bases and the J gene end by 4 bases; junction bases not matched to a gene: 9. The CDR3 loop reads CASSGYSASGYNEQFF. The CDR3 DNA reads as TGCGCCAGCAGTGGTTACTCGGCTAGCGGGTACAATGAGCAGTTCTTC.

The J gene is TRBJ1-5, the V gene TRBV7-9; a possible D gene is TRBD1 (5 bases). V was cut by 8 bases and J by 4 bases, with 15 bases left in between. CDR3 length equals 14 residues. The V gene's germline CDR1 is SEHNR and CDR2 FQNEAQ (reference sequence). This CDR3 reads CASSRGAENQPQHF. The DNA of the CDR3 is TGTGCCAGCTCCCGGGGCGCGGAAAATCAGCCCCAGCATTTT.

The rearrangement links TRBV4-3 to TRBJ1-5; no reliable D call. CDR1 is LGHNA and CDR2 is YSLEER in the germline V gene. This CDR3 has 13 amino acids. The V end was cut by 3 bases, the J end by 5 bases, with 8 bases between. The DNA of the CDR3 is TGCGCCAGCAGCCAGGACCGGGATCAGCCCCAGCATTTT. Its translation is CASSQDRDQPQHF.

This sequence joins TRBV28 and TRBJ1-2; the D gene is possibly TRBD1 (5 bases). The CDR3 length is 14 residues. The germline V and J ends were trimmed by 2 bases and 4 bases, with 11 bases remaining between them. Looked up from germline, CDR1 is MDHEN and CDR2 is SYDVKM. Here the CDR3 reads CASSLGQGRYGYTF. The CDR3 region has the DNA TGTGCCAGCAGTTTAGGCCAGGGACGCTATGGCTACACCTTC.

This chain uses TRBV9 with TRBJ1-1; 10 bases are a match to TRBD1. Per germline, CDR1 SGDLS and CDR2 YYNGEE. The CDR3 consists of 14 residues. V shed 3 bases, J shed 6 bases, and the junction held 5 bases outside the gene matches. The CDR3 loop is CASSGRDRGAEAFF. Written as DNA, the CDR3 is TGTGCCAGCAGCGGCCGGGACAGGGGCGCTGAAGCTTTCTTT.

The V gene is TRBV6-6, the J gene TRBJ1-4; D might be TRBD1 (6 bases). From germline, CDR1 is MNHNY and CDR2 SVGAGI (reference sequence). Trimming cost V 7 bases and J 6 bases, with 15 bases left between them. CDR3 size: 14 residues. The CDR3 loop reads CASKKTGTYEKLFF. CDR3 DNA sequence: TGTGCCAGCAAGAAGACCGGGACATATGAAAAACTGTTTTTT.

This clone occurred once. The V and J genes are TRBV30 and TRBJ1-5, with a tentative D call TRBD1 (6 bases). The CDR3 loop spans 13 amino acids. Germline CDR1 reads GTSNPN; CDR2 reads SVGIG (reference sequence). V was shortened by 2 bases and J by 4 bases, with 9 bases between the two germline ends. In DNA, the CDR3 is TGTGCCTGGAGTCGTACAGGGAATCAGCCCCAGCATTTT. This codes for CAWSRTGNQPQHF.

This clone appeared once. The genes are TRBV9 and TRBJ2-1; 9 bases line up with TRBD2. The V and J ends lost 4 bases and 4 bases, in that order; junction bases with no gene match: 6. Germline CDR1 reads SGDLS; CDR2 reads YYNGEE. This CDR3 comprises 15 residues. CDR3 protein: CASSPYSGGYNEQFF. In nucleotides, the CDR3 is TGTGCCAGCAGCCCCTATAGCGGGGGTTACAATGAGCAGTTCTTC.

The count of this clone is one. The chain combines TRBV11-3 with TRBJ1-1; D is unclear. Trimming removed 2 bases from V and 0 bases from J, with 10 bases in between. There are 15 residues in the CDR3. CDR1 is SGHNT, CDR2 YENEEA, per germline. The CDR3 DNA follows: TGTGCCAGCAGCTTACCCGGGGTAATGAACACTGAAGCTTTCTTT. Protein product: CASSLPGVMNTEAFF.